These 14 T cell receptor beta chains share one sample of origin, sequenced in a study of blood T cell repertoires in COVID-19. The table came from immunoSEQ multiplex PCR; TCRdb's copy has only in-frame clones and leaves some out. The sample has under 50,000 clones; around 92% are singletons. Sample: peripheral blood. Every receptor here comes from a human donor in a cohort sampled during active COVID-19.

The chain uses TRBV7-2 and TRBJ1-6; no firm D call. V lost 0 bases and J 10 bases, leaving 10 bases between the germline ends. Germline V gives CDR1 SGHTA, CDR2 FQGNSA. The CDR3 loop spans 14 amino acids. CDR3 sequence reads: CASSLAPSASPLHF. The CDR3 coding sequence is TGTGCCAGCAGCTTAGCTCCATCTGCGTCACCCCTCCACTTT.

The chain employs TRBV5-1 and TRBJ2-5; weak D call: TRBD2 (5 bases). Germline V gene lookup returns CDR1 SGHRS and CDR2 YFSETQ. The CDR3 is 16 residues long. The V end lost 0 bases, the J end lost 5 bases, and 17 bases lay between the germline ends. In DNA, the CDR3 is TGCGCCAGCAGCTTGGGTGCGACATCGGGGTGGGAGACCCAGTACTTC. This translates into CASSLGATSGWETQYF.

The rearrangement links TRBV2 to TRBJ2-1, with TRBD1 matching 8 bases. The trim removed 0 bases at V and 9 bases at J, leaving 10 bases unmatched. The CDR3 sequence is 16 residues long. CDR1 is SNHLY, CDR2 FYNNEI, per germline. CDR3 residues: CASSEAQGRGLGEQFF. CDR3 DNA sequence: TGTGCCAGCAGTGAAGCGCAGGGCAGGGGGCTGGGTGAGCAGTTCTTC. Complete variable domain (other parts from reference TRBV2 and TRBJ2-1): EPEVTQTPSHQVTQMGQEVILRCVPISNHLYFYWYRQILGQKVEFLVSFYNNEISEKSEIFDDQFSVERPDGSNFTLKIRSTKLEDSAMYFCASSEAQGRGLGEQFFGPGTRLTVL.

This clone was seen a handful of times. The chain uses TRBV3-1 (or the pseudogene TRBV3-2) and TRBJ2-7, with 7 bases fitting TRBD2. CDR1 and CDR2 from the germline V gene are LGHDT and YNNKEL (reference sequence). V was pared by 5 bases and J by 3 bases, with 4 bases of the junction left unmatched. The CDR3 spans 13 residues. CDR3 nucleotide sequence: TGTGCCAGCAGCTGGGGGGAGGGCTACGAGCAGTACTTC. It yields the protein CASSWGEGYEQYF.

V is TRBV4-3 and J is TRBJ1-3; D not resolved. The germline CDR1 and CDR2 sequences are LGHNA and YSLEER. The V end lost 1 base, the J end lost 0 bases, and 7 bases lay between the germline ends. The CDR3 is made up of 15 amino acids. CDR3 nucleotide sequence: TGCGCCAGCAGCCAAGGCGCAGGCTCTGGAAACACCATATATTTT. Translation gives CASSQGAGSGNTIYF.

The V call is TRBV5-5, the J call TRBJ1-1; unclear D gene. CDR1 SGHKS and CDR2 YYEKEE come from the germline V gene (reference sequence). Trimming took 2 bases from V and 2 from J, leaving 7 bases between them. This CDR3 spans 13 amino acids. The CDR3 protein is CASSFRQNTEAFF. The CDR3 bases are TGTGCCAGCAGCTTTAGACAAAACACTGAAGCTTTCTTT.

The rearrangement joins TRBV5-1 to TRBJ2-5, with D hard to call. Trimming took off 2 bases at V and 4 bases at J, with 6 bases between the two ends. CDR1 SGHRS and CDR2 YFSETQ come from the germline V gene. The CDR3 is 12 amino acids. The CDR3 DNA sequence: TGCGCCAGCAGCTTCTCCGGAGAGACCCAGTACTTC. Its protein is CASSFSGETQYF.

This clone was counted a single time. The gene calls are TRBV28 and TRBJ2-1; no clear D. The CDR3 sequence is 13 residues long. V was clipped by 5 bases and J by 8 bases, with 13 bases between them. Looked up from germline, CDR1 is MDHEN and CDR2 is SYDVKM. The CDR3 protein is CASSPHSKHEQFF. CDR3 in DNA: TGTGCCAGCAGTCCGCACTCGAAACATGAGCAGTTCTTC.

The chain is built from TRBV28 and TRBJ2-1, with 7 bases aligning to TRBD2. Germline V lookup: CDR1 MDHEN, CDR2 SYDVKM. CDR3 size: 15 residues. The V gene end was trimmed by 4 bases and the J gene end by 7 bases; junction bases not matched to a gene: 10. CDR3 region: CASSSLAAWGNEQFF. The CDR3 DNA is TGTGCCAGCAGTTCTCTAGCGGCATGGGGAAATGAGCAGTTCTTC.

This chain links TRBV4-3 with TRBJ1-4; a possible D gene is TRBD1 (6 bases). CDR1 is LGHNA and CDR2 is YSLEER in the germline V gene. CDR3 size: 17 residues. V was cut by 1 base and J by 2 bases, with 14 bases left in between. CDR3: CASSQGRGGGTNEKLFF. The CDR3 bases are TGCGCCAGCAGCCAAGGAAGAGGGGGGGGTACTAATGAAAAACTGTTTTTT.

This clone was counted only a few times. The genes are TRBV6-6 and TRBJ1-6, with 7 nucleotides matching TRBD1. CDR3 length: 16 residues. V lost 2 bases to trimming and J lost 5 bases; unmatched junction nucleotides: 6. Germline V gives CDR1 MNHNY, CDR2 SVGAGI (reference sequence). The CDR3: CASSYLQTGNNSPLHF. The CDR3 coding sequence is TGTGCCAGCAGTTACCTACAGACAGGGAATAATTCACCCCTCCACTTT.

The chain is built from TRBV5-1 and TRBJ1-5; the match to TRBD1 covers 7 bases. Per the germline V gene, CDR1 is SGHRS and CDR2 is YFSETQ. V dropped 2 bases and J dropped 3; count of bases not matched to a gene: 5. The CDR3 is made up of 15 amino acids. DNA of the CDR3: TGCGCCAGCAGCTTCGGGGACAGCCTCAATCAGCCCCAGCATTTT. It translates to CASSFGDSLNQPQHF.

The V call is TRBV5-1, the J call TRBJ2-5; no clear D. CDR1 and CDR2 from the germline V gene are SGHRS and YFSETQ. V gave up 0 bases and J gave up 2 bases, with 5 bases separating them. The CDR3 is 13 amino acids. The CDR3 DNA sequence: TGCGCCAGCAGCTTGGGCAGACAAGAGACCCAGTACTTC. Its translation: CASSLGRQETQYF.

The chain combines TRBV7-3 with TRBJ2-1, with D tentatively TRBD2 (5 bases). With 4 bases removed from V and 4 bases from J, the gap between germline ends came to 14 bases. CDR1 is SGHTA and CDR2 is FQGTGA in the germline V gene. The CDR3 is made up of 15 amino acids. CDR3 nucleotide sequence: TGTGCCAGCAGCTCTGTGGGAGCTGAATACAATGAGCAGTTCTTC. Its protein is CASSSVGAEYNEQFF.